Below, 18 T cell receptor beta chains from the same sample are listed, as sequenced in a study of blood T cell repertoires in COVID-19. TCRdb keeps only in-frame clones here, not all; method: immunoSEQ multiplex PCR. The data show 310,000 or so clones, approximately 90% seen once. Sequenced input: PBMCs or T cells enriched from blood (not recorded which). The origin of the receptors is a woman aged 25 to 39 who had recovered from COVID-19.

This rearrangement joins TRBV29-1 to TRBJ2-5; the D gene is possibly TRBD1 (6 bases). Trimming removed 5 bases at V and 2 bases at J, with 12 bases between. CDR1 is SQVTM and CDR2 is ANQGSEA in the germline V gene. The CDR3 length is 13 residues. Here the CDR3 reads CSVKDSRQETQYF. DNA for the CDR3: TGCAGCGTTAAGGACAGTCGTCAAGAGACCCAGTACTTC. Full variable domain (remainder filled in from reference TRBV29-1 and TRBJ2-5): SAVISQKPSRDICQRGTSLTIQCQVDSQVTMMFWYRQQPGQSLTLIATANQGSEATYESGFVIDKFPISRPNLTFSTLTVSNMSPEDSSIYLCSVKDSRQETQYFGPGTRLLVL.

The gene calls are TRBV30 and TRBJ2-7; 7 bases fit TRBD2. The V gene end was trimmed by 1 base and the J gene end by 2 bases; junction bases not matched to a gene: 5. Germline-derived CDR1 and CDR2 are GTSNPN and SVGIG (reference sequence). The CDR3 has 14 residues. The DNA of the CDR3 is TGTGCCTGGAGTGCCCTAGCGGTACCCTACGAGCAGTACTTC. It specifies CAWSALAVPYEQYF.

A single count supports this clone. J is TRBJ2-1 and V is TRBV21-1; the table assigns TRBD1, which was not confirmed against the DNA. TRBV21-1 is deemed a pseudogene. The CDR3 is 16 residues long. The CDR3 nucleotides read TGTGCCAGCAGCAAAGAGGGGGGACAGGGTGAGAATGAGCAGTTCTTC. Its protein product is CASSKEGGQGENEQFF.

The chain combines TRBV27 with TRBJ2-5, with D tentatively TRBD1 (6 bases). Per germline, CDR1 MNHEY and CDR2 SMNVEV (reference sequence). The CDR3 consists of 13 residues. Trimming removed 4 bases at V and 3 bases at J, with 9 bases between. The CDR3 region is CASSSRQEETQYF. The CDR3 region has the DNA TGTGCCAGCAGTTCTCGACAGGAAGAGACCCAGTACTTC.

This rearrangement joins TRBV20-1 to TRBJ2-7; TRBD1 matches 10 bases. The CDR3 loop spans 11 amino acids. From germline, CDR1 is DFQATT and CDR2 SNEGSKA (reference sequence). Trimming took 5 bases from V and 5 from J; bases not matched to a gene: 0. DNA for the CDR3: TGCAGTGCTGGGACAGGGGACGAGCAGTACTTC. Protein product: CSAGTGDEQYF.

The chain joins TRBV10-1 to TRBJ2-7; 8 bases align to TRBD1. Trimming removed 3 bases from V and 7 bases from J; junction bases left unmatched: 5. Germline assignment: CDR1 WNHNN and CDR2 SYGVQD (reference sequence). CDR3 length: 13 residues. The CDR3: CASSDRTGTEQYF. DNA of the CDR3: TGCGCCAGCAGTGACAGGACAGGGACAGAGCAGTACTTC.

This chain joins TRBV27 and TRBJ2-2; possibly TRBD2 for D (6 bases). Trimming removed 6 bases at V and 3 bases at J, with 17 bases between. Germline CDR1 and CDR2: MNHEY and SMNVEV (reference sequence). The CDR3 is 16 residues long. Written as DNA, the CDR3 is TGTGCCAGCAGGCGGGACCCTCCGAGAGACACCGGGGAGCTGTTTTTT. Its protein is CASRRDPPRDTGELFF.

About this clone itself: Distinct nucleotide sequences in the sample also encode this CDR3. V gene TRBV7-9 combines with J gene TRBJ1-4; 8 nucleotides match TRBD1. The CDR3 contains 14 residues. Trimming took 5 bases from V and 5 from J; bases not matched to a gene: 4. From germline, CDR1 is SEHNR and CDR2 FQNEAQ (reference sequence). CDR3 coding DNA: TGTGCCAGCAGCCCGGGACAGGCGAATGAAAAACTGTTTTTT. Protein product: CASSPGQANEKLFF.

The V call is TRBV6-2 or TRBV6-3, the J call TRBJ2-1; 9 bases are a match to TRBD2. Trimming cost V 6 bases and J 4 bases; bases outside gene matches: 7. Germline CDR1 MNHEY, CDR2 SVGEGT. This CDR3 is built from 15 residues. DNA for the CDR3: TGTGCCAGCAGCCGCGGGACTAGCCAGTACAATGAGCAGTTCTTC. Protein product: CASSRGTSQYNEQFF.

The rearrangement links TRBV7-2 to TRBJ2-3; D is undetermined. This CDR3 is 13 amino acids long. Germline V CDR1 and CDR2: SGHTA, FQGNSA. Trimming removed 5 bases at V and 2 bases at J, with 8 bases between. The CDR3 loop is CASSRELTDTQYF. CDR3 nucleotides: TGTGCCAGCAGCAGAGAACTCACAGATACGCAGTATTTT.

The chain has TRBV15 and TRBJ2-1; 11 bases line up with TRBD2. Per the germline V gene, CDR1 is LNHNV and CDR2 is YYDKDF (reference sequence). V gave up 3 bases and J gave up 5 bases; unmatched junction bases: 3. The CDR3 has 15 amino acids. The DNA for the CDR3 is TGTGCCACCAGCAGGGAGGGACTAGCGGACAATGAGCAGTTCTTC. Protein: CATSREGLADNEQFF. Supplemented by reference TRBV15 and TRBJ2-1, the full variable domain reads DAMVIQNPRYQVTQFGKPVTLSCSQTLNHNVMYWYQQKSSQAPKLLFHYYDKDFNNEADTPDNFQSRRPNTSFCFLDIRSPGLGDTAMYLCATSREGLADNEQFFGPGTRLTVL.

CDR3 nucleotide sequence: TGTGCCAGTACCACTGACAGAACCAATCAGCCCCAGCATTTT. Its translation is CASTTDRTNQPQHF. The chain uses TRBV19 and TRBJ1-5, with D possibly TRBD1 on 5 matching bases. This CDR3 region has 14 residues. V lost 7 bases to trimming and J lost 3 bases, with 13 bases between them. Germline V gene lookup returns CDR1 LNHDA and CDR2 SQIVND (reference sequence).

This sequence joins TRBV10-3 and TRBJ2-1, with TRBD2 matching 11 bases. CDR1 ENHRY and CDR2 SYGVKD come from the germline V gene. Trimming took 10 bases from V and 5 from J; bases not matched to a gene: 4. The CDR3 runs 13 residues. DNA of the CDR3: TGTGCCACCGGGACTAGCGGAAACAATGAGCAGTTCTTC. Residues: CATGTSGNNEQFF.

This clone was seen only a few times. This chain uses TRBV11-2 with TRBJ1-2; 11 positions match TRBD1. Per germline, CDR1 SGHAT and CDR2 FQNNGV. The CDR3 loop spans 15 amino acids. J was trimmed by 8 bases and V by 4 bases; bases with no gene match: 9. This CDR3 is CASSSLGQGAGGYTF. The CDR3 region has the DNA TGTGCCAGCAGCTCGCTAGGACAGGGGGCAGGCGGCTACACCTTC.

The chain recombines TRBV10-2 with TRBJ1-2; D is undetermined. This CDR3 is 11 amino acids long. The germline V and J ends were trimmed by 2 bases and 7 bases, with 5 bases remaining between them. The germline CDR1 and CDR2 sequences are WSHSY and SAAADI. The DNA for the CDR3 is TGCGCCAGCAGTGAGGGGCTTGGCTACACCTTC. Its protein product is CASSEGLGYTF.

This rearrangement joins TRBV19 to TRBJ1-5, with D perhaps matching TRBD1 (6 bases). The CDR3 contains 16 residues. Looked up from germline, CDR1 is LNHDA and CDR2 is SQIVND (reference sequence). Trimming shortened V by 3 bases and J by 2 bases, and 14 bases separated the two germline ends. CDR3 sequence: CASSIQGRSGNQPQHF. CDR3 nucleotide sequence: TGTGCCAGTAGTATTCAGGGGCGTAGTGGCAATCAGCCCCAGCATTTT.

This chain uses TRBV18 with TRBJ1-1; a weak D match, TRBD1 (5 bases). The germline CDR1 and CDR2 sequences are KGHSH and LQKENI. The CDR3 loop spans 16 amino acids. The V end lost 0 bases, the J end lost 0 bases, and 11 bases lay between the germline ends. The CDR3 region is CASSPPSVGLNTEAFF. The DNA of the CDR3 is TGTGCCAGCTCACCACCGAGCGTGGGGCTGAACACTGAAGCTTTCTTT.

The rearrangement uses TRBV5-4 and TRBJ1-4; unclear D gene. V lost 3 bases and J 8 bases, leaving 23 bases between the germline ends. Germline CDR1 and CDR2: SGHNT and YYREEE (reference sequence). The CDR3 runs to 17 residues. CDR3 in DNA: TGTGCCAGCAGCTCGGATACCTTACAGCCCGCACCCGAAAAACTGTTTTTT. Its protein is CASSSDTLQPAPEKLFF.